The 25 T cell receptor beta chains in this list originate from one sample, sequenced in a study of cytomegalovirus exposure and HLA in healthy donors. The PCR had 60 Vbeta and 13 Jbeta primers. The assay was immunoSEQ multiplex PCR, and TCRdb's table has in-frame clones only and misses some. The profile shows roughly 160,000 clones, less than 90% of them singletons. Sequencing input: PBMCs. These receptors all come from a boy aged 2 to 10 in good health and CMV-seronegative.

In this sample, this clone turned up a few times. CDR3 sequence reads: CASGSGTGTYEQYF. In nucleotides, the CDR3 is TGTGCCAGCGGGTCCGGGACTGGAACCTACGAGCAGTACTTC. The chain couples TRBV6-5 to TRBJ2-7; maybe TRBD2 (6 bases). The CDR3 has 14 amino acids. With 8 bases removed from V and 2 bases from J, the gap between germline ends came to 16 bases. Germline V gene lookup returns CDR1 MNHEY and CDR2 SVGAGI.

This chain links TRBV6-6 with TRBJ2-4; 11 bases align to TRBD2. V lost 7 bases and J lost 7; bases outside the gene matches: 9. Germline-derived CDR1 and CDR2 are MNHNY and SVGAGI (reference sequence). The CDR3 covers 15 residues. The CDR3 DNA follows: TGTGCCAGCACCCGTAGCGGGAGGGCGGGGAACATTCAGTACTTC. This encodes CASTRSGRAGNIQYF.

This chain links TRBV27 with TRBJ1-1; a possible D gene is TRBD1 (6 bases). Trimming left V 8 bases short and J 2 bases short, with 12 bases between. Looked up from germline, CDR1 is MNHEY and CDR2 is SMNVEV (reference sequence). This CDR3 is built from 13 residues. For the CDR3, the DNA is TGTGCCAGCCAGACAGGAATTAACACTGAAGCTTTCTTT. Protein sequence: CASQTGINTEAFF.

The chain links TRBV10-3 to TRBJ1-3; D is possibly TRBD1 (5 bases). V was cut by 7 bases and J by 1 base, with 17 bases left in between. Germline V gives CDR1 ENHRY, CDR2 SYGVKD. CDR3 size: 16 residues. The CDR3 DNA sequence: TGTGCCATCAATCCAACGGGGACTCGATCTGGAAACACCATATATTTT. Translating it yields CAINPTGTRSGNTIYF.

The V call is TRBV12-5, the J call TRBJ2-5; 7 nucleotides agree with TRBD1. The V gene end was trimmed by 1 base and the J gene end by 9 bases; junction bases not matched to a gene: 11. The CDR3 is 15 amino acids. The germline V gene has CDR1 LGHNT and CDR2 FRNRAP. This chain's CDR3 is CASGLGRQGISAQYF. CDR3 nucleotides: TGTGCTAGTGGTTTGGGGCGACAGGGAATTTCGGCCCAGTACTTC.

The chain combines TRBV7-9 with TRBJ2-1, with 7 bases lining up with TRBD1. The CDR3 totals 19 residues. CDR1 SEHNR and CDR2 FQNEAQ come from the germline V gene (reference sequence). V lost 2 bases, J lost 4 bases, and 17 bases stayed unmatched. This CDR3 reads CASSLTGTDDTLDYNEQFF. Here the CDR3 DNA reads TGTGCCAGCAGCTTAACCGGGACAGACGATACCCTTGATTACAATGAGCAGTTCTTC.

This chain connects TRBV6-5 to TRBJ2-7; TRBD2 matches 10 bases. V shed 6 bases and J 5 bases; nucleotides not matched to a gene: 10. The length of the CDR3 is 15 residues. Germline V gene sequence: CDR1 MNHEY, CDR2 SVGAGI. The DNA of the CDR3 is TGTGCCAGCAGCTCGCTAGCGGGAGTAGTCCACGAGCAGTACTTC. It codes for CASSSLAGVVHEQYF.

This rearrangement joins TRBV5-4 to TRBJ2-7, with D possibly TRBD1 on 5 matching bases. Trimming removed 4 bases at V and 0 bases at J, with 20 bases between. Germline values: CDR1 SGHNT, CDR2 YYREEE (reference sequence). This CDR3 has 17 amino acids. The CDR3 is CASSLDLVGLGSYEQYF. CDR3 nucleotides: TGTGCCAGCAGCCTAGACCTAGTGGGGCTGGGCTCCTACGAGCAGTACTTC. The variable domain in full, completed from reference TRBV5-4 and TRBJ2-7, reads ETGVTQSPTHLIKTRGQQVTLRCSSQSGHNTVSWYQQALGQGPQFIFQYYREEENGRGNFPPRFSGLQFPNYSSELNVNALELDDSALYLCASSLDLVGLGSYEQYFGPGTRLTVT.

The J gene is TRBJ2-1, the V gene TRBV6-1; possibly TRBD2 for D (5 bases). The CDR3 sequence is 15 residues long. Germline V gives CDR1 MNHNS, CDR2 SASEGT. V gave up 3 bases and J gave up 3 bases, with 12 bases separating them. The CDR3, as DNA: TGTGCCAGCAGTGAGGAACTAGGGATCTACAATGAGCAGTTCTTC. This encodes CASSEELGIYNEQFF.

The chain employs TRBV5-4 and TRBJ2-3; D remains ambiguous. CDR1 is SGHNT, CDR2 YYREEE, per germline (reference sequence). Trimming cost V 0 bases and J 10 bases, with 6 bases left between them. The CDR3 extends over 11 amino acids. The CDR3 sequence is CASSLGEAQYF. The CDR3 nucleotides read TGTGCCAGCAGCTTGGGTGAGGCGCAGTATTTT.

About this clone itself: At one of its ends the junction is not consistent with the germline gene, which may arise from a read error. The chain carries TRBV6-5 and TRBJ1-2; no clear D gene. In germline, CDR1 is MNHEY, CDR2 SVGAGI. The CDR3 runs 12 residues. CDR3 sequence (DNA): TGTGCCAGCAGTCAACCCGAGGGTGGCTACCCCTTC. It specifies CASSQPEGGYPF.

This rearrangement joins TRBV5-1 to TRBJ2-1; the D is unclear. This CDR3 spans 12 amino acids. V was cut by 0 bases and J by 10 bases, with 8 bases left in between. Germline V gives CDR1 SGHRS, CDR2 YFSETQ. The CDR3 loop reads CASSLARSEQFF. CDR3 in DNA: TGCGCCAGCAGCTTGGCCCGGTCAGAGCAGTTCTTC.

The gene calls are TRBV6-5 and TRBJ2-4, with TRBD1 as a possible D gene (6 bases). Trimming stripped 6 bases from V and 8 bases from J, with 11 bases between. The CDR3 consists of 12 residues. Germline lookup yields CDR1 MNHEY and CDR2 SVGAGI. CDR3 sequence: CASSRGRDIQYF. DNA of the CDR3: TGTGCCAGCAGCAGGGGTCGGGACATTCAGTACTTC.

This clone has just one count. In DNA form, the CDR3 reads TGTGCCAGCATCAGGTCAGAGTTCTCTGGAAACACCATATATTTT. It specifies CASIRSEFSGNTIYF. V is TRBV28 and J is TRBJ1-3; unclear D gene. V was cut by 7 bases and J by 0 bases, with 13 bases left in between. The CDR3 covers 15 residues. Germline values: CDR1 MDHEN, CDR2 SYDVKM.

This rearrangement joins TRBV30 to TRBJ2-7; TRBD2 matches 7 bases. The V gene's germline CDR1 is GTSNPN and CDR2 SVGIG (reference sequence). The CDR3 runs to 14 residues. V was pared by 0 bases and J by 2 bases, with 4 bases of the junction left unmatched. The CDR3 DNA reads TGTGCCTGGAGTGTAAGGACTAGACCCTACGAGCAGTACTTC. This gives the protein CAWSVRTRPYEQYF.

The CDR3 DNA reads TGTGCCAGCAGCCGAAGACAGGGAGACACCATATATTTT. Its translation: CASSRRQGDTIYF. The rearrangement links TRBV11-2 to TRBJ1-3; 7 bases align to TRBD1. V was clipped by 5 bases and J by 8 bases; unmatched bases: 6. The CDR3 contains 13 residues. The germline gives CDR1 SGHAT, CDR2 FQNNGV.

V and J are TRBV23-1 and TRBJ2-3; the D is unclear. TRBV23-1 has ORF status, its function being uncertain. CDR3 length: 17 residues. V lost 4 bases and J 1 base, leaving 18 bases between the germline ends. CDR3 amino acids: CASSLKEQTPRTDTQYF. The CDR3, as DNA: TGCGCCAGCAGTCTTAAGGAACAGACCCCCCGCACAGATACGCAGTATTTT.

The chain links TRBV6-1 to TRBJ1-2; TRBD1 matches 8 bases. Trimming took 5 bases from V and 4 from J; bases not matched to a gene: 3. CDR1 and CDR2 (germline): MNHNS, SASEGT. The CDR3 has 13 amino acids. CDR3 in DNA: TGTGCCAGCAGTCAACAGGGGGGCTATGGCTACACCTTC. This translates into CASSQQGGYGYTF.

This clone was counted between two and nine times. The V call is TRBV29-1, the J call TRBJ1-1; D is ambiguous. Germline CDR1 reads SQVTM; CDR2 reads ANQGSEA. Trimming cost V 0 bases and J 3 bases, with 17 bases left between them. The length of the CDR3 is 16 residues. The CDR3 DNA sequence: TGCAGCGTTGAAGACCAATACCCGACACCCTACACTGAAGCTTTCTTT. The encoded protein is CSVEDQYPTPYTEAFF.

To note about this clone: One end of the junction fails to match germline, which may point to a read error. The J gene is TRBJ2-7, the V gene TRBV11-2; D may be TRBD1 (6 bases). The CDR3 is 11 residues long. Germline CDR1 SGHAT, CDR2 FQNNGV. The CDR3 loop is CASSRRGIVNF. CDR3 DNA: TGTGCCAGCAGTCGAAGGGGGATAGTAAACTTC. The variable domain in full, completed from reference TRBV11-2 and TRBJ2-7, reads EAGVAQSPRYKIIEKRQSVAFWCNPISGHATLYWYQQILGQGPKLLIQFQNNGVVDDSQLPKDRFSAERLKGVDSTLKIQPAKLEDSAVYLCASSRRGIVNFGPGTRLTVT.

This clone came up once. The CDR3 DNA reads as TGTGCCAGCAGTTCACCCATCACGGGGATCTACGAGCAGTACTTC. The encoded protein is CASSSPITGIYEQYF. This sequence joins TRBV13 and TRBJ2-7; D is perhaps TRBD2 (5 bases). This CDR3 is built from 15 residues. Per germline, CDR1 PRHDT and CDR2 FYEKMQ (reference sequence). The V end was cut by 6 bases, the J end by 3 bases, with 18 bases between.

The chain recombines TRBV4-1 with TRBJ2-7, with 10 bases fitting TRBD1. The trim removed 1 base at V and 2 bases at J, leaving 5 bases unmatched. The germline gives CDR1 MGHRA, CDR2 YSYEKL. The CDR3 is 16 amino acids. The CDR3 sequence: CASSQGRGQGAYEQYF. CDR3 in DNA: TGCGCCAGCAGCCAAGGGAGAGGACAGGGGGCCTACGAGCAGTACTTC.

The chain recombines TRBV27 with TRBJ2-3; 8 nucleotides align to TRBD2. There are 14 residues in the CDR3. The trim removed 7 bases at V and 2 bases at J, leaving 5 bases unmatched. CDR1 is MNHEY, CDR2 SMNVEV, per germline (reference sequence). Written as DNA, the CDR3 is TGTGCCAGCAACATAGCGGGACCCACAGATACGCAGTATTTT. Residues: CASNIAGPTDTQYF.

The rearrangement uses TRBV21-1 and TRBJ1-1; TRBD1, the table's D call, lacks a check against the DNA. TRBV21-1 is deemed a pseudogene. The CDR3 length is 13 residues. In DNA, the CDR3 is TGTGCCAGCGAGGGGGACAGGGACACTGAAGCTTTCTTT. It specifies CASEGDRDTEAFF.

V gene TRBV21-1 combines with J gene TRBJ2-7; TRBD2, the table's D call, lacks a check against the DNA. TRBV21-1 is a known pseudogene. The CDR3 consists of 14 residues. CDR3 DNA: TGTGCCAGCAGCAATCCCGGACGGGACTACGAGCAGTACTTC. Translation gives CASSNPGRDYEQYF.